These 5 T cell receptor beta chains share one sample of origin, sequenced in a study of control samples from healthy donors and cancer patients (TCRdb year 2020). Library preparation employed the immunoSEQ multiplex PCR assay. What TCRdb holds here is the immuneACCESS table cut down to in-frame rearrangements. Part of the clones is not present; checked against another copy, under half of the missing clones reflect an unresolved V gene, and the others are unexplained. The sample has 150,000 to 180,000 clones on record, over 90% of them singletons. The ten most abundant clones make up under 2.5% of the sample. Material: blood. These receptors all stem from a middle-aged man in good health.

The chain is built from TRBV27 and TRBJ2-4; D gene uncertain. Germline loops: CDR1 MNHEY, CDR2 SMNVEV (reference sequence). The CDR3 spans 13 residues. V was shortened by 5 bases and J by 1 base, with 6 bases between the two germline ends. The CDR3 spells CASSAGAKNIQYF. The CDR3 coding sequence is TGTGCCAGCAGTGCCGGGGCCAAAAACATTCAGTACTTC.

CDR3 DNA: TGTGCCAGCAGCTTGGGACAGGGGGCGAACACCGGGGAGCTGTTTTTT. Residues: CASSLGQGANTGELFF. The rearrangement links TRBV5-6 to TRBJ2-2, with 9 nucleotides matching TRBD1. Germline trimming cut 0 bases from V and 0 bases from J; bases unmatched to any gene: 0. From germline, CDR1 is SGHDT and CDR2 YYEEEE. The CDR3 covers 16 residues.

The chain employs TRBV28 and TRBJ2-1, with TRBD1 identical over 8 bases. This CDR3 is 15 amino acids long. Germline lookup yields CDR1 MDHEN and CDR2 SYDVKM. V was clipped by 6 bases and J by 4 bases; unmatched bases: 8. The CDR3 DNA reads TGTGCCAGCAGCACAGGGGGGATTTCTTACAATGAGCAGTTCTTC. Translation: CASSTGGISYNEQFF.

The V gene is TRBV7-9, the J gene TRBJ1-4; D unresolved. This CDR3 comprises 14 residues. V shed 3 bases and J shed 6 bases, with 11 bases lying between them. Germline V gene sequence: CDR1 SEHNR, CDR2 FQNEAQ (reference sequence). As DNA, the CDR3 is TGTGCCAGCAGCTTCGGGCAGGTTGATGAAAAACTGTTTTTT. This translates into CASSFGQVDEKLFF.

This clone was picked up one time. The chain links TRBV20-1 to TRBJ2-3; TRBD2 matches 9 bases. The CDR3 is 14 residues long. Germline CDR1 reads DFQATT; CDR2 reads SNEGSKA (reference sequence). Trimming took 3 bases from V and 6 from J; bases not matched to a gene: 7. CDR3 sequence reads: CSASSGTSMDTQYF. CDR3 nucleotide sequence: TGCAGTGCTAGTTCCGGGACTAGCATGGATACGCAGTATTTT.